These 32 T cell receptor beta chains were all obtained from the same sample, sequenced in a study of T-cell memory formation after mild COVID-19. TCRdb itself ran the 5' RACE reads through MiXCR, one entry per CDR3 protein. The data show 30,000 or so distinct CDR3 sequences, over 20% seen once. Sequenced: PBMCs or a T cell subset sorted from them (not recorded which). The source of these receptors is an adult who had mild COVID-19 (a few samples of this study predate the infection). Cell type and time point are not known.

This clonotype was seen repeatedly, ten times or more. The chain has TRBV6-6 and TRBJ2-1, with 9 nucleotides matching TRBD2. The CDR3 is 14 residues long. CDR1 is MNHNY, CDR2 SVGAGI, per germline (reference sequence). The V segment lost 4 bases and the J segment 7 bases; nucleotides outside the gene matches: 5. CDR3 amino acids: CASSSGREGNEQFF. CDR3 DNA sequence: TGTGCCAGCAGTTCTGGGCGGGAGGGGAATGAGCAGTTCTTC.

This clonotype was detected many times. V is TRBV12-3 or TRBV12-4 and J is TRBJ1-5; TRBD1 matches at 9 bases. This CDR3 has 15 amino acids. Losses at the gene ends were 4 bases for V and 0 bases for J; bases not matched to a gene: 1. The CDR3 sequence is CASSWGQGSNQPQHF. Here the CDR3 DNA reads TGTGCCAGCAGTTGGGGACAGGGTAGCAATCAGCCCCAGCATTTT.

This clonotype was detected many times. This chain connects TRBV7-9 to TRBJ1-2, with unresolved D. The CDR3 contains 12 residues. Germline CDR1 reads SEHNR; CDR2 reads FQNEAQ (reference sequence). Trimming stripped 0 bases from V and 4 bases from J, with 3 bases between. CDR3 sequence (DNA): TGTGCCAGCAGCTTAGCTGTCTATGGCTACACCTTC. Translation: CASSLAVYGYTF.

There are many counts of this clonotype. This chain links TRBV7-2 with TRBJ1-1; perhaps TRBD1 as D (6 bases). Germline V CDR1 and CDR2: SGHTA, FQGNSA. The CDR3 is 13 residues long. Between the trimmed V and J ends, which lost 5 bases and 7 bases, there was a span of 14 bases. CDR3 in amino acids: CASSKRGASEAFF. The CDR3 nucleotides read TGTGCCAGCAGCAAGAGGGGGGCCAGTGAAGCTTTCTTT.

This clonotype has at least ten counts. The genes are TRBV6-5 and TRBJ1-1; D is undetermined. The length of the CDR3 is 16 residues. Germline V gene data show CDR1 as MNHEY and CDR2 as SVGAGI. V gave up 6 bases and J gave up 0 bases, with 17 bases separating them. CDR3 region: CASRLSDGYLNTEAFF. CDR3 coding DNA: TGTGCCAGCAGGCTATCCGACGGATACTTGAACACTGAAGCTTTCTTT.

The CDR3 DNA is TGTGCCAGCAGCTTTAATAGGGCAAATGAGCAGTTCTTC. It is translated as CASSFNRANEQFF. V is TRBV7-3 and J is TRBJ2-1, with unresolved D. The CDR3 runs to 13 residues. V was cut by 3 bases and J by 7 bases, with 10 bases left in between. From germline, CDR1 is SGHTA and CDR2 FQGTGA.

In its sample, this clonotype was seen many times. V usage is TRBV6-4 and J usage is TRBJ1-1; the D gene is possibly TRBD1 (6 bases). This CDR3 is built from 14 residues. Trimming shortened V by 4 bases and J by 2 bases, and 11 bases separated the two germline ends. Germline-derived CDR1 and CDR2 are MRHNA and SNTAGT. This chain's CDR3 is CASSAKGHNTEAFF. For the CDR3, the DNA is TGTGCCAGCAGTGCAAAGGGACATAACACTGAAGCTTTCTTT.

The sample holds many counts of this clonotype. The CDR3 DNA follows: TGCAGCGTTGAGGAGGGTGTTGGCGGCTACGAGCAGTACTTC. Translation: CSVEEGVGGYEQYF. The chain carries TRBV29-1 and TRBJ2-7, with D maybe TRBD2 (6 bases). The CDR3 consists of 14 residues. V dropped 3 bases and J dropped 3 bases, with 15 bases sitting between them. The germline gives CDR1 SQVTM, CDR2 ANQGSEA.

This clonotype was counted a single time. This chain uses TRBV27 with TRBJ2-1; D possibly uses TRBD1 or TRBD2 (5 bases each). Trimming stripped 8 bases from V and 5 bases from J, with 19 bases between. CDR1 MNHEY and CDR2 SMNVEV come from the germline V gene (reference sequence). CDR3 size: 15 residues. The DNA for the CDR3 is TGTGCCAGCGGCGGGTGGCGGACACCTGACAATGAGCAGTTCTTC. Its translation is CASGGWRTPDNEQFF.

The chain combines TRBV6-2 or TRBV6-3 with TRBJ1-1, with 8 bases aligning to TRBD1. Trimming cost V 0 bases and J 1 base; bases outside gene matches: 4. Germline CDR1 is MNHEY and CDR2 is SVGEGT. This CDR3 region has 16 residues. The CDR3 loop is CASSYSTGTGNTEAFF. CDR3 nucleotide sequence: TGTGCCAGCAGTTACTCGACCGGGACAGGGAACACTGAAGCTTTCTTT.

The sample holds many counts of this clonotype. CDR3 nucleotides: TGTGCCAGCAGTCCCGATTCTGATTTTCAGCCCCAGCATTTT. It yields the protein CASSPDSDFQPQHF. This chain connects TRBV6-5 to TRBJ1-5, with D hard to call. V dropped 5 bases and J dropped 6 bases, with 14 bases sitting between them. In germline, CDR1 is MNHEY, CDR2 SVGAGI. This CDR3 region has 14 residues.

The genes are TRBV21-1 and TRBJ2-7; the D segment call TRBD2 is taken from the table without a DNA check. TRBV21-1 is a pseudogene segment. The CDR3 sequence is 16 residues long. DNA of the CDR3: TGTGCCAGCAGCAAAGTACGGCAGGGTGTAGATTACGAGCAGTACTTC. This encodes CASSKVRQGVDYEQYF.

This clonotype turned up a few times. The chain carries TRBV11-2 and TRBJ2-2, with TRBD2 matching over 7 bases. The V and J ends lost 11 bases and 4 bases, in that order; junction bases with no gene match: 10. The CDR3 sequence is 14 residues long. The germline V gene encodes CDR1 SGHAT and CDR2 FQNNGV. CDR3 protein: CASRAGYGTGELFF. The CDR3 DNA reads TGTGCCTCCCGAGCGGGATATGGCACCGGGGAGCTGTTTTTT.

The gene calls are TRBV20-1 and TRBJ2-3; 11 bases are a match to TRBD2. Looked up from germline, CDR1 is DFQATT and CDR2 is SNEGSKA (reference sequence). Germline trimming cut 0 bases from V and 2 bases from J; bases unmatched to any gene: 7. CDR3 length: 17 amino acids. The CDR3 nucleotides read TGCAGTGCTAGAGACGCCCTAGCGGGGGGATTCACAGATACGCAGTATTTT. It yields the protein CSARDALAGGFTDTQYF.

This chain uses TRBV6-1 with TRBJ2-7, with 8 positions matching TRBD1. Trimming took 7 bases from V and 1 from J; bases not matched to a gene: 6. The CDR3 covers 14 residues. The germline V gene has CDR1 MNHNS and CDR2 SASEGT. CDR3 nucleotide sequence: TGTGCCAGCATTTACCACAGGGGGTCCTACGAGCAGTACTTC. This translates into CASIYHRGSYEQYF.

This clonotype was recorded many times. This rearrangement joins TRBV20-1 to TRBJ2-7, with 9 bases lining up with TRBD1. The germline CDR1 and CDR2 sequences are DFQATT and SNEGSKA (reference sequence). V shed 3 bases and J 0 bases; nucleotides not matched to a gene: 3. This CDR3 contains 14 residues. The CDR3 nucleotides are TGCAGTGCTAGCAGGACAGGGGACTCCTACGAGCAGTACTTC. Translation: CSASRTGDSYEQYF.

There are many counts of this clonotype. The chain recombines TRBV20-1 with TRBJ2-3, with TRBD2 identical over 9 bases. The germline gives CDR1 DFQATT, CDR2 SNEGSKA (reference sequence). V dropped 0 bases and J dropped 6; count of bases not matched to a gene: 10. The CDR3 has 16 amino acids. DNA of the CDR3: TGCAGTGCTAGAGATGTGGGGACTAGCCGGGTGGATACGCAGTATTTT. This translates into CSARDVGTSRVDTQYF.

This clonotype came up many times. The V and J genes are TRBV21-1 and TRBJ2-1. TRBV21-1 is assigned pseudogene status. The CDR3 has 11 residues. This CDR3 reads CASSPGSMQFF. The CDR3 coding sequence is TGTGCCAGCAGCCCTGGGTCTATGCAGTTCTTC.

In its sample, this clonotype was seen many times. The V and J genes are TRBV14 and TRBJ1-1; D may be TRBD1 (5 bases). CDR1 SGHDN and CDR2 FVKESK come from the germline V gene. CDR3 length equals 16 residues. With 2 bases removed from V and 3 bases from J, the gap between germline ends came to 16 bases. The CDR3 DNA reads TGTGCCAGCAGCCAATGGCAGGGAATGGCGGACACTGAAGCTTTCTTT. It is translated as CASSQWQGMADTEAFF.

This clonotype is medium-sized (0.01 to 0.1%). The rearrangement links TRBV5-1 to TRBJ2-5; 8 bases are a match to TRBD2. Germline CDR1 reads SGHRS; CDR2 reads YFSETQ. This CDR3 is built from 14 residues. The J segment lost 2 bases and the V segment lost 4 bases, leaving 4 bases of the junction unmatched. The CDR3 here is CASSALAAQETQYF. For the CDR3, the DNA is TGCGCCAGCAGCGCACTAGCGGCGCAAGAGACCCAGTACTTC. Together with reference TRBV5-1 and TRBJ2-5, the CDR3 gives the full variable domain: KAGVTQTPRYLIKTRGQQVTLSCSPISGHRSVSWYQQTPGQGLQFLFEYFSETQRNKGNFPGRFSGRQFSNSRSEMNVSTLELGDSALYLCASSALAAQETQYFGPGTRLLVL.

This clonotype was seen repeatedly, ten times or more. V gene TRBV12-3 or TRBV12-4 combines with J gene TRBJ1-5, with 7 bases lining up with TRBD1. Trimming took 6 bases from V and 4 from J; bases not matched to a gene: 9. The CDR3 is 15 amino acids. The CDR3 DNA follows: TGTGCCAGCAGGACTACAGGGGTTAGAAATCAGCCCCAGCATTTT. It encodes CASRTTGVRNQPQHF.

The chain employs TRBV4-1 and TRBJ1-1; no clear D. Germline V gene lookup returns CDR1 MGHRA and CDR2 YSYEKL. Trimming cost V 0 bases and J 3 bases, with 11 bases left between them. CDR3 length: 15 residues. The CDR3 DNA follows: TGCGCCAGCAGCCAAGAAGGCGGAGCTTACACTGAAGCTTTCTTT. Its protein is CASSQEGGAYTEAFF.

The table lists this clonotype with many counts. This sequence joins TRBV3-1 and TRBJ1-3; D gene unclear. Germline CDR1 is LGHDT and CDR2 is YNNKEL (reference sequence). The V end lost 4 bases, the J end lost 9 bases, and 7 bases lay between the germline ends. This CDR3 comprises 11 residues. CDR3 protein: CASSPGFTIYF. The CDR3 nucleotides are TGTGCCAGCAGCCCGGGGTTCACCATATATTTT. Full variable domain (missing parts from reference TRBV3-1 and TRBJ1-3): DTAVSQTPKYLVTQMGNDKSIKCEQNLGHDTMYWYKQDSKKFLKIMFSYNNKELIINETVPNRFSPKSPDKAHLNLHINSLELGDSAVYFCASSPGFTIYFGEGSWLTVV.

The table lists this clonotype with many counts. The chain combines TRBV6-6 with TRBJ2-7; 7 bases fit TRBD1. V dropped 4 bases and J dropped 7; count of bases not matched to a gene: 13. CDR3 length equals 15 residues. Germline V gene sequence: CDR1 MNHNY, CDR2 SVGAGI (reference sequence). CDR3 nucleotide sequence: TGTGCCAGCAGTTCGAAAGGGACAGCCAAGGTGGAGCAGTACTTC. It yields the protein CASSSKGTAKVEQYF.

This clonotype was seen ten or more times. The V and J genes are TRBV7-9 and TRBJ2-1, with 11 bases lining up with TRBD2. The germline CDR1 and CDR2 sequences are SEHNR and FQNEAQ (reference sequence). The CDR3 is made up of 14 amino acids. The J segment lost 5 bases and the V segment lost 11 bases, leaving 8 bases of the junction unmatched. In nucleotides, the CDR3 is TGTGCCTCCCTAGAACTAGCGGGAGACAATGAGCAGTTCTTC. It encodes CASLELAGDNEQFF. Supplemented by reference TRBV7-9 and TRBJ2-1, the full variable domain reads DTGVSQNPRHKITKRGQNVTFRCDPISEHNRLYWYRQTLGQGPEFLTYFQNEAQLEKSRLLSDRFSAERPKGSFSTLEIQRTEQGDSAMYLCASLELAGDNEQFFGPGTRLTVL.

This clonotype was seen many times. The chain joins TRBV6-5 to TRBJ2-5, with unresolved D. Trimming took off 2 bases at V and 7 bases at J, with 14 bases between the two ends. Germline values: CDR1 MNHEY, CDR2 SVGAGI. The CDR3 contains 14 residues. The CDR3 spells CASSYGPAAGTQYF. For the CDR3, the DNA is TGTGCCAGCAGTTACGGACCCGCAGCAGGGACCCAGTACTTC.

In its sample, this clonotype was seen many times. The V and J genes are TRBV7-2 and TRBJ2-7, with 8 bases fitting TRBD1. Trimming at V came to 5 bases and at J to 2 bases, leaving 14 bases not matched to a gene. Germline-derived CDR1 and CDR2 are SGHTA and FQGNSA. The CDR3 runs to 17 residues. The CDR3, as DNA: TGTGCCAGCAGCCCCCAGTTGGGCAGGGGGCCAGCCTACGAGCAGTACTTC. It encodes CASSPQLGRGPAYEQYF. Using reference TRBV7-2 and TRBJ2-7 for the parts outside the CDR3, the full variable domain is GAGVSQSPSNKVTEKGKDVELRCDPISGHTALYWYRQSLGQGLEFLIYFQGNSAPDKSGLPSDRFSAERTGGSVSTLTIQRTQQEDSAVYLCASSPQLGRGPAYEQYFGPGTRLTVT.

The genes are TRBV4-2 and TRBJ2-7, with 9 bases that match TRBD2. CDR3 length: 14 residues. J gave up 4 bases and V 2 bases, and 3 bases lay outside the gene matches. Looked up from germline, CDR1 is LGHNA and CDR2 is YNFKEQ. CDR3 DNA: TGTGCCAGCAGCCAACGGGGACTAGCTTACGAGCAGTACTTC. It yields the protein CASSQRGLAYEQYF.

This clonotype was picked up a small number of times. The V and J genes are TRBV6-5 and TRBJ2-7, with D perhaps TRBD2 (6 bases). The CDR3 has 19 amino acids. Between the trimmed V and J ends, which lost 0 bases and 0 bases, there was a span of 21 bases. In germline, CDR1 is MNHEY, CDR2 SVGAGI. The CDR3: CASSYSVQGGIVSSYEQYF. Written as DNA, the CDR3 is TGTGCCAGCAGTTACTCGGTTCAGGGAGGTATTGTCAGCTCCTACGAGCAGTACTTC.

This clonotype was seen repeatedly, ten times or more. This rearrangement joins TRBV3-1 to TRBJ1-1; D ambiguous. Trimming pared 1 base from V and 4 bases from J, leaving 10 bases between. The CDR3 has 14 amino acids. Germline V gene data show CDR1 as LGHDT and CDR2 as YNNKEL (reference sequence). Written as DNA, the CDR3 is TGTGCCAGCAGCCAAGTGCACGACGGCACTGAAGCTTTCTTT. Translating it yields CASSQVHDGTEAFF.

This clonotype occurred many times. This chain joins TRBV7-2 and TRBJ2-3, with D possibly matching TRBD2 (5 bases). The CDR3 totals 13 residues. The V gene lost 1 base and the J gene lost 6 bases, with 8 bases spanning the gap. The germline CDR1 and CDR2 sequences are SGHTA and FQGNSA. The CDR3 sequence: CASSLVRGDTQYF. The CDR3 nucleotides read TGTGCCAGCAGCTTAGTACGAGGGGATACGCAGTATTTT.

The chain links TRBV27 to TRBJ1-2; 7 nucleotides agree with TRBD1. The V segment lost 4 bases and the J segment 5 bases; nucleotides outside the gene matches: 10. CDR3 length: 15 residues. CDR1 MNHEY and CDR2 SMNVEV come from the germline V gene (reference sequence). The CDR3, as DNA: TGTGCCAGCAGTTCCCGGGACAGCCCATTATATGGCTACACCTTC. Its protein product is CASSSRDSPLYGYTF.